Listed below are T cell receptor beta chains from one sample, sequenced in a study of metastatic and nonmetastatic thyroid tumors. TCRdb re-clonotyped the PCR reads through MiXCR. The repertoire includes tens of thousands of clones, roughly 16% of them detected once, and 20% to 25% sits in the top ten. Sequenced: blood. The receptors shown here come from a female donor with papillary thyroid cancer or a benign thyroid nodule (not recorded which). Some clones in this sample may be carry-over from other donors' samples. Each CDR3 is given with its conserved first and last residue. D genes are given only for firm matches. Not every row has a clone size; where given, it reads once, few, many or a size class.

TGTGCCAGCAGCTTAAACAGCGGGATAGGTTCAGATACGCAGTATTTT,CASSLNSGIGSDTQYF,TRBJ2-3,TRBV11-3,TRBD2,many,16
TGTGCCAGCTCACCAGGGACGGGGAACACTGAAGCTTTCTTT,CASSPGTGNTEAFF,TRBJ1-1,TRBV18,-,-,14
TGTGCCAGCAGCTCTTCGACTAGCACCCGAAACACAGATACGCAGTATTTT,CASSSSTSTRNTDTQYF,TRBJ2-3,TRBV7-8,TRBD2,many,17
TGTGCCAGCATCTGGGGGGCGGGCAATGAGCAGTTCTTC,CASIWGAGNEQFF,TRBJ2-1,TRBV28,-,-,13
TGTGCCAGCAGTTACCCGGGACTAGGAGGCCAAGAGACCCAGTACTTC,CASSYPGLGGQETQYF,TRBJ2-5,TRBV6-2/TRBV6-3,TRBD2,many,16
TGTGCCAGCAGCTCGCGACAGGGGAGGATAGGGGGGATCAATGAGCAGTTCTTC,CASSSRQGRIGGINEQFF,TRBJ2-1,TRBV11-1,TRBD1,many,18
TGTGCCAGCAGCTTTCACGGGGGTAATTACGAGCAGTACTTC,CASSFHGGNYEQYF,TRBJ2-7,TRBV11-2,-,-,14
TGTGCCAGCAGTCCTGGGACAGGGACAAATGAAAAACTGTTTTTT,CASSPGTGTNEKLFF,TRBJ1-4,TRBV28,TRBD1,many,15
TGTGCCAGTAGTCCGGGACAACGGGGCTACACCTTC,CASSPGQRGYTF,TRBJ1-2,TRBV19,-,few,12
TGTGCCAGCAGCTTACAGGAGAATGAGCAGTTCTTC,CASSLQENEQFF,TRBJ2-1,TRBV7-3,-,many,12
TGCAGTGCTAGAGATCCCTACGGGCCGAAGCAGTACTTC,CSARDPYGPKQYF,TRBJ2-7,TRBV20-1,-,many,13
TGTGCCAGCAGCTTAGGGTGGGGGGGCAGCACAGATACGCAGTATTTT,CASSLGWGGSTDTQYF,TRBJ2-3,TRBV5-4,-,-,16
TGTGCCAGCTCCCCAGGGGCGGGCTACACCTTC,CASSPGAGYTF,TRBJ1-2,TRBV6-1,-,medium-sized,11
TGTGCCAGTAGTATCATTCGACGGTCCTACAATGAGCAGTTCTTC,CASSIIRRSYNEQFF,TRBJ2-1,TRBV19,-,few,15